The sequence of this T cell receptor (beta chain) was determined in a study of glioma-infiltrating T cells. The iRepertoire nested amplicon-rescue multiplex PCR amplified TCR alpha and beta CDR3s from RNA. MiXCR, run by TCRdb on the multiplex PCR reads, gives a single entry per CDR3 protein. The sample lists about 210,000 distinct CDR3 sequences, 32% seen once, with about 19% in the top ten. There are many counts of this clonotype. Its specificity is not known. The CDR3 contains 17 residues. V was clipped by 5 bases and J by 2 bases, with 19 bases between them. Germline lookup yields CDR1 DFQATT and CDR2 SNEGSKA (reference sequence). Study conclusions and caveats: Tissue and blood shared very few CDR3 sequences.

Source material: glioma tissue, nonneoplastic brain tissue, or PBMCs (not recorded which). The chain links TRBV20-1 to TRBJ1-6; possible D gene TRBD1, 5 bases. This sequence originates from a human donor with low-grade glioma or glioblastoma, undergoing nonglioma brain surgery, or in good health (not recorded which). The CDR3 reads CSAHPAGLGPYNSPLHF. CDR3 bases: TGCAGTGCTCACCCAGCCGGGCTGGGGCCCTATAATTCACCCCTCCACTTT.